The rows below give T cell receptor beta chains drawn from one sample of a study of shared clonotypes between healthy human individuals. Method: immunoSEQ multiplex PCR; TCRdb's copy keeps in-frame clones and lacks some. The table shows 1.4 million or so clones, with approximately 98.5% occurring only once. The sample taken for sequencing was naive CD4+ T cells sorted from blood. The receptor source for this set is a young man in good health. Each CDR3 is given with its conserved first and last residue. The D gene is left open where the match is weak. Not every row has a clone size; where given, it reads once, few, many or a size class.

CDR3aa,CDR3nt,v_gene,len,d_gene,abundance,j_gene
CASSLTDTQYF,TGTGCCAGCAGCCTTACAGATACGCAGTATTTT,TRBV9,11,NA,NA,TRBJ2-3
CSGFASSETQYF,TGCAGCGGGTTTGCGAGCTCAGAGACCCAGTACTTC,TRBV29-1,12,NA,NA,TRBJ2-5
CASSDSGNNNQPQHF,TGTGCCAGCAGTGACTCGGGGAATAATAATCAGCCCCAGCATTTT,TRBV6-4,15,NA,NA,TRBJ1-5
CASSFRTGYEQYF,TGCGCCAGCAGCTTTAGAACCGGCTACGAGCAGTACTTC,TRBV5-1,13,NA,once,TRBJ2-7
CSASTPLEQYF,TGCAGTGCCTCAACACCTCTCGAGCAGTACTTC,TRBV20-1,11,NA,once,TRBJ2-7
CASKNRDEGLAFF,TGTGCCAGCAAGAACCGGGACGAAGGCTTAGCTTTCTTT,TRBV6-9,13,NA,NA,TRBJ1-1
CASSFVSSNTGELFF,TGTGCCAGCAGCTTCGTATCTTCGAACACCGGGGAGCTGTTTTTT,TRBV7-2,15,NA,NA,TRBJ2-2
CASNLPTDVSFYGYTF,TGTGCCAGCAACCTACCCACGGACGTAAGCTTCTATGGCTACACCTTC,TRBV5-6,16,NA,once,TRBJ1-2
CASSASGDTQYF,TGTGCCAGCAGTGCATCAGGGGATACGCAGTATTTT,TRBV2,12,NA,NA,TRBJ2-3
CASSLIPGGANVLTF,TGTGCCAGCAGTTTAATTCCGGGGGGGGCCAACGTCCTGACTTTC,TRBV27,15,NA,once,TRBJ2-6
CASSLAMQGREVDGYTF,TGTGCCAGCAGCTTAGCGATGCAGGGAAGAGAAGTCGATGGCTACACCTTC,TRBV7-8,17,NA,NA,TRBJ1-2
CATSVGLAASYNEQFF,TGTGCCACCAGCGTCGGACTAGCGGCCTCCTACAATGAGCAGTTCTTC,TRBV15,16,TRBD2,NA,TRBJ2-1
CASSQLAGVSGFAETQYF,TGCGCCAGCAGCCAGTTAGCGGGAGTTTCGGGCTTTGCGGAGACCCAGTACTTC,TRBV4-1,18,TRBD2,NA,TRBJ2-5
CASSLGAPTDTQYF,TGTGCCAGCAGCTTAGGGGCGCCCACAGATACGCAGTATTTT,TRBV7-2,14,NA,NA,TRBJ2-3
CASRSRETQYF,TGTGCCAGCAGATCCCGAGAGACCCAGTACTTC,TRBV25-1,11,NA,NA,TRBJ2-5
CASSLRVNGELFF,TGCGCCAGCAGCTTGCGAGTCAACGGGGAGCTGTTTTTT,TRBV5-1,13,NA,NA,TRBJ2-2